Shown below are 21 T cell receptor beta chains from a single sample sequenced in a study of T-cell reconstitution after alpha-beta-depleted transplantation in children. TCRbeta library preparation incorporated unique molecular identifiers. TCRdb re-derived calls from the PCR reads in MiXCR, one entry per CDR3 protein. The table lists 350,000 to 500,000 distinct CDR3 sequences, 43% of them singletons. The source material was PBMCs, sampled before TCRalphabeta/CD19-depleted stem cell transplant. The receptor source for this set is a girl between 2 and 10 years old with aplastic anemia, due to receive a stem cell transplant.

This sequence joins TRBV14 and TRBJ2-7, with 10 bases identical to TRBD1. The CDR3 contains 14 residues. Germline CDR1 reads SGHDN; CDR2 reads FVKESK. Losses at the gene ends were 3 bases for V and 3 bases for J; bases not matched to a gene: 2. Here the CDR3 reads CASSHRDRGYEQYF. In DNA, the CDR3 is TGTGCCAGCAGCCACCGGGACAGGGGCTACGAGCAGTACTTC. Full variable domain (remainder filled in from reference TRBV14 and TRBJ2-7): EAGVTQFPSHSVIEKGQTVTLRCDPISGHDNLYWYRRVMGKEIKFLLHFVKESKQDESGMPNNRFLAERTGGTYSTLKVQPAELEDSGVYFCASSHRDRGYEQYFGPGTRLTVT.

The V and J genes are TRBV20-1 and TRBJ2-1; D is possibly TRBD2 (6 bases). The ends were cut back, 5 bases at V and 6 bases at J, with 14 bases in the middle. The CDR3 is 13 residues long. Germline loops: CDR1 DFQATT, CDR2 SNEGSKA (reference sequence). The CDR3 region is CSAHRDSPNEQFF. The CDR3 nucleotides are TGCAGTGCTCACCGGGACTCACCCAATGAGCAGTTCTTC.

The chain combines TRBV15 with TRBJ2-1; 8 bases are shared with TRBD2. V lost 1 base, J lost 8 bases, and 10 bases stayed unmatched. The germline CDR1 and CDR2 sequences are LNHNV and YYDKDF (reference sequence). This CDR3 has 16 residues. The CDR3 nucleotides read TGTGCCACCAGCAGAGGCCTTAGCGGGAAGTATGATGAGCAGTTCTTC. Protein sequence: CATSRGLSGKYDEQFF.

This chain uses TRBV20-1 with TRBJ2-5, with 7 bases that match TRBD1. The length of the CDR3 is 16 residues. Trimming at V came to 0 bases and at J to 1 base, leaving 8 bases not matched to a gene. Germline lookup yields CDR1 DFQATT and CDR2 SNEGSKA (reference sequence). The CDR3 sequence is CSARDLLAGGQETQYF. CDR3 DNA: TGCAGTGCTAGAGATCTGTTGGCAGGGGGCCAAGAGACCCAGTACTTC.

The gene calls are TRBV6-2 or TRBV6-3 and TRBJ2-3; the D call may be TRBD1 or TRBD2 (6 bases each). This CDR3 region has 14 residues. CDR1 MNHEY and CDR2 SVGEGT come from the germline V gene. Trimming pared 7 bases from V and 4 bases from J, leaving 15 bases between. The DNA for the CDR3 is TGTGCCAGCACCCTAGGGGGGAGGCCAGATACGCAGTATTTT. Its translation: CASTLGGRPDTQYF.

The rearrangement links TRBV4-1 to TRBJ2-2; 9 bases line up with TRBD2. CDR3 size: 15 residues. V dropped 2 bases and J dropped 6; count of bases not matched to a gene: 4. Germline CDR1 is MGHRA and CDR2 is YSYEKL. The CDR3 DNA follows: TGCGCCAGCAGCCAAAAAAGCGGGGGGCCCGGGGAGCTGTTTTTT. Protein product: CASSQKSGGPGELFF.

The chain has TRBV3-1 and TRBJ2-7; perhaps TRBD2 as D (7 bases). The germline V gene encodes CDR1 LGHDT and CDR2 YNNKEL (reference sequence). Deletions cut 4 bases from V and 2 bases from J, with 18 bases between. The CDR3 loop spans 16 amino acids. Here the CDR3 DNA reads TGTGCCAGCAGCCCTGGGACACGGGAGGCCCCCTACGAGCAGTACTTC. It codes for CASSPGTREAPYEQYF.

The J gene is TRBJ2-5, the V gene TRBV5-1; TRBD2 matches 7 bases. The CDR3 loop spans 14 amino acids. Unmatched junction bases numbered 6, after V lost 4 bases and J lost 3 bases. Germline V gene sequence: CDR1 SGHRS, CDR2 YFSETQ. DNA of the CDR3: TGCGCCAGCAGCCTCGCCGGGACTAAAGAGACCCAGTACTTC. Translating it yields CASSLAGTKETQYF.

This clonotype was counted ten times or more. V usage is TRBV5-1 and J usage is TRBJ2-2; 8 bases are shared with TRBD1. The CDR3 runs 15 residues. The germline CDR1 and CDR2 sequences are SGHRS and YFSETQ. With V trimmed by 3 bases and J by 4 bases, 5 bases remained unmatched. The CDR3 DNA sequence: TGCGCCAGCAGCTCGCGGACAGGGACCACCGGGGAGCTGTTTTTT. Its translation is CASSSRTGTTGELFF.

The chain joins TRBV29-1 to TRBJ2-3; 8 bases are shared with TRBD2. The germline V gene has CDR1 SQVTM and CDR2 ANQGSEA. V lost 4 bases to trimming and J lost 5 bases; unmatched junction nucleotides: 11. This CDR3 has 15 amino acids. As DNA, the CDR3 is TGCAGCGTTGTGCCGTTTGCGGGAGGTCAAGATACGCAGTATTTT. It codes for CSVVPFAGGQDTQYF.

This chain joins TRBV12-3 or TRBV12-4 and TRBJ2-1; no clear D. The CDR3 has 15 amino acids. Trimming pared 4 bases from V and 1 base from J, leaving 11 bases between. The CDR3 protein is CASSSNPGSYNEQFF. The CDR3 nucleotides read TGTGCCAGCAGTTCCAATCCCGGTTCCTACAATGAGCAGTTCTTC.

The chain uses TRBV20-1 and TRBJ2-1, with D maybe TRBD1 (6 bases). Germline V CDR1 and CDR2: DFQATT, SNEGSKA (reference sequence). This CDR3 region has 14 residues. V lost 0 bases to trimming and J lost 3 bases, with 9 bases between them. This CDR3 reads CSARDRGYYNEQFF. The CDR3 bases are TGCAGTGCTAGAGACAGGGGATACTACAATGAGCAGTTCTTC.

A few counts support this clonotype. The rearrangement uses TRBV7-3 and TRBJ2-7, with D possibly matching TRBD2 (6 bases). The V end was cut by 6 bases, the J end by 3 bases, with 21 bases between. The germline V gene encodes CDR1 SGHTA and CDR2 FQGTGA. The CDR3 runs to 16 residues. The CDR3 loop is CASSHSGLPKSYEQYF. The CDR3 DNA reads as TGTGCCAGCAGTCACTCGGGACTCCCAAAAAGCTACGAGCAGTACTTC.

The rearrangement joins TRBV12-3 or TRBV12-4 to TRBJ1-1, with TRBD1 as a possible D gene (5 bases). The CDR3 is 14 amino acids. The germline V and J ends were trimmed by 6 bases and 8 bases, with 19 bases remaining between them. The CDR3 reads CASSPGGGWDEAFF. In nucleotides, the CDR3 is TGTGCCAGCAGCCCAGGCGGTGGGTGGGACGAAGCTTTCTTT.

Ten or more counts support this clonotype. The chain recombines TRBV9 with TRBJ1-6; D not resolved. V shed 2 bases and J shed 7 bases, with 7 bases lying between them. Germline CDR1 and CDR2: SGDLS and YYNGEE. This CDR3 comprises 13 residues. CDR3: CASSVRLNSPLHF. CDR3 nucleotides: TGTGCCAGCAGCGTCAGGCTAAATTCACCCCTCCACTTT.

The chain couples TRBV5-1 to TRBJ2-3; D uncertain. The CDR3 covers 15 residues. V dropped 1 base and J dropped 0 bases, with 9 bases sitting between them. Per the germline V gene, CDR1 is SGHRS and CDR2 is YFSETQ. In DNA, the CDR3 is TGCGCCAGCAGCTTGTATGGTACCAGCACAGATACGCAGTATTTT. Its translation is CASSLYGTSTDTQYF. The full variable domain, completed using reference TRBV5-1 and TRBJ2-3, is KAGVTQTPRYLIKTRGQQVTLSCSPISGHRSVSWYQQTPGQGLQFLFEYFSETQRNKGNFPGRFSGRQFSNSRSEMNVSTLELGDSALYLCASSLYGTSTDTQYFGPGTRLTVL.

The J gene is TRBJ2-2, the V gene TRBV14; TRBD2 might be the D (5 bases). V gave up 8 bases and J gave up 4 bases, with 14 bases separating them. The CDR3 has 14 residues. Per the germline V gene, CDR1 is SGHDN and CDR2 is FVKESK. Here the CDR3 reads CASAGLGSTGELFF. CDR3 in DNA: TGTGCCAGCGCGGGCCTAGGGAGCACCGGGGAGCTGTTTTTT.

The chain has TRBV20-1 and TRBJ2-2; no reliable D call. The CDR3 totals 14 residues. Trimming removed 4 bases at V and 0 bases at J, with 9 bases between. The germline V gene encodes CDR1 DFQATT and CDR2 SNEGSKA (reference sequence). CDR3 sequence: CSAMPGANTGELFF. The CDR3 DNA reads TGCAGTGCTATGCCCGGAGCGAACACCGGGGAGCTGTTTTTT.

Many counts were recorded for this clonotype. This chain links TRBV9 with TRBJ2-7; 8 bases match TRBD2. The CDR3 is made up of 14 amino acids. After removal of 4 bases from V and 0 bases from J, the junction contained 3 bases not matched to a gene. Germline V CDR1 and CDR2: SGDLS, YYNGEE. The CDR3 DNA reads TGTGCCAGCAGCTTCACTAGCGGCTCCTACGAGCAGTACTTC. It is translated as CASSFTSGSYEQYF.

This clonotype was detected only a few times. The CDR3 nucleotides read TGCAGTGCTAAGCTAGCGGGAGTAACAGATACGCAGTATTTT. Translated: CSAKLAGVTDTQYF. The J gene is TRBJ2-3, the V gene TRBV20-1, with 10 bases that match TRBD2. Germline V CDR1 and CDR2: DFQATT, SNEGSKA (reference sequence). The CDR3 runs to 14 residues. V shed 4 bases and J 3 bases; nucleotides not matched to a gene: 4.

The chain links TRBV20-1 to TRBJ1-5; the D is unclear. The CDR3 runs 13 residues. Per the germline V gene, CDR1 is DFQATT and CDR2 is SNEGSKA (reference sequence). V was shortened by 3 bases and J by 2 bases, with 8 bases between the two germline ends. The CDR3 nucleotides are TGCAGTGCTAGTGGAGTTGGCAATCAGCCCCAGCATTTT. Amino acid sequence: CSASGVGNQPQHF.